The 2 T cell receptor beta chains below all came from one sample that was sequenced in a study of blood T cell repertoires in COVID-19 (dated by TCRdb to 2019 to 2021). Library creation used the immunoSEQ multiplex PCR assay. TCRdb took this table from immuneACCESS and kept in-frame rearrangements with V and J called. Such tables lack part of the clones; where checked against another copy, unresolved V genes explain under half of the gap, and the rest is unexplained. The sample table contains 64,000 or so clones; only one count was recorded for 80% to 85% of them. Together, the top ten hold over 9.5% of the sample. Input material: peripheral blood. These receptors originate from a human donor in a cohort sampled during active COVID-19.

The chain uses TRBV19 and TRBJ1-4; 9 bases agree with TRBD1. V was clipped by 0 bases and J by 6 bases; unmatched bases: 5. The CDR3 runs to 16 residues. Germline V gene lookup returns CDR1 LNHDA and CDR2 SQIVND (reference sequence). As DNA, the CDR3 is TGTGCCAGTAGTATAGATCTCGACAGGGGGTATGAAAAACTGTTTTTT. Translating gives CASSIDLDRGYEKLFF.

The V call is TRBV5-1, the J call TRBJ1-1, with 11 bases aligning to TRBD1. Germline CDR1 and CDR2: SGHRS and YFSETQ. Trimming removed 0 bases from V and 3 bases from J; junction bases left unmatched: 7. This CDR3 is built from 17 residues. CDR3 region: CASSLAGRDRGDTEAFF. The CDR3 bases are TGCGCCAGCAGCTTGGCAGGAAGGGACAGGGGGGACACTGAAGCTTTCTTT.